This T cell receptor (beta chain) was found in a study of blood T cells in healthy people across ages. Germline assignment: CDR1 MNHEY and CDR2 SVGEGT. The CDR3 has 18 amino acids. V gave up 0 bases and J gave up 0 bases, with 14 bases separating them. This clonotype turned up a few times. A second roughly 7 to 12 cycle PCR used barcoded and J-beta primers. Each cDNA molecule carried a tag from a template-switch adaptor that contained 12 random nucleotides. TCRdb reanalysed the 5' RACE reads using MiXCR and keeps one entry per CDR3 protein. The data show approximately 960,000 distinct CDR3 sequences, 25% to 30% seen once. These same records also appear under a second study, on T cells of mothers and their children.

The gene calls are TRBV6-2 or TRBV6-3 and TRBJ2-2; D not certain. This TCR was recovered from a woman between 35 and 50 years old in good health. Sequenced: blood. CDR3 DNA: TGTGCCAGCAGTTACTCGAGGAAGGCACACGCGAACACCGGGGAGCTGTTTTTT. It codes for CASSYSRKAHANTGELFF.